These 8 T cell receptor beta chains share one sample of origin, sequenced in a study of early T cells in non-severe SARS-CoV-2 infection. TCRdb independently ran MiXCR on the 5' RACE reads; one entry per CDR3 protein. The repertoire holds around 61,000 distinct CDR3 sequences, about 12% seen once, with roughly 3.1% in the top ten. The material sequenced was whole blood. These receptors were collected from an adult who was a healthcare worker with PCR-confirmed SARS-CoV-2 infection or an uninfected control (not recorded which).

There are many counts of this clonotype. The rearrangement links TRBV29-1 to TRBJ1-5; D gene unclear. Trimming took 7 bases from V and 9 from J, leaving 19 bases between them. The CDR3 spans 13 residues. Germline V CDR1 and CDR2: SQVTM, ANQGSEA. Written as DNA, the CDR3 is TGCAGCGCCCAAACGGACTGGAGAGGGCCCCAGCATTTT. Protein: CSAQTDWRGPQHF.

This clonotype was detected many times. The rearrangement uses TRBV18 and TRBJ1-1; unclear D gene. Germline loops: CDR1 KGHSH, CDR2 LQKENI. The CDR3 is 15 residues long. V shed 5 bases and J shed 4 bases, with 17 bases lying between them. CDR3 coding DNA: TGTGCCAGCTCAGAAAGGACGCCGGGGAGCACTGAAGCTTTCTTT. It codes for CASSERTPGSTEAFF.

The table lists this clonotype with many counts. As DNA, the CDR3 is TGCAGTGCTAGAGATGTAGCAGCCTCTGGAAACACCATATATTTT. Its protein product is CSARDVAASGNTIYF. This rearrangement joins TRBV20-1 to TRBJ1-3; no reliable D call. Trimming cost V 0 bases and J 0 bases, with 9 bases left between them. The length of the CDR3 is 15 residues. The germline CDR1 and CDR2 sequences are DFQATT and SNEGSKA (reference sequence).

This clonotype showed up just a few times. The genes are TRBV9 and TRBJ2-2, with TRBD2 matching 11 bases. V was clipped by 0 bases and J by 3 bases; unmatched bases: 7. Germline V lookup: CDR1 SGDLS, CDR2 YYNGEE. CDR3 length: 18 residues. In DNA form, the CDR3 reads TGTGCCAGCAGCGTAGGAAGTAGCGGGGGGGCGTACACCGGGGAGCTGTTTTTT. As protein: CASSVGSSGGAYTGELFF.

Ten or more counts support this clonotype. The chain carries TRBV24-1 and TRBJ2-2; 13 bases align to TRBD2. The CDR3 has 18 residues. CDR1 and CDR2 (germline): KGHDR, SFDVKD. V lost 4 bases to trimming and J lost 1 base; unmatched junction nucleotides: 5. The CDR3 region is CATSDLGLAGRNTGELFF. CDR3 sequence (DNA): TGTGCCACCAGTGACTTGGGACTAGCGGGACGGAACACCGGGGAGCTGTTTTTT.

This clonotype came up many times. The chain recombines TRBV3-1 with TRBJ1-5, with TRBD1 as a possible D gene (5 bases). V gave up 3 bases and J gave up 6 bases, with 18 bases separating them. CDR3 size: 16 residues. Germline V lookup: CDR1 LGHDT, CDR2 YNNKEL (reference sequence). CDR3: CASSQAGSHLGQPQHF. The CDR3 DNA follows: TGTGCCAGCAGCCAGGCAGGGTCGCATTTAGGTCAGCCCCAGCATTTT.

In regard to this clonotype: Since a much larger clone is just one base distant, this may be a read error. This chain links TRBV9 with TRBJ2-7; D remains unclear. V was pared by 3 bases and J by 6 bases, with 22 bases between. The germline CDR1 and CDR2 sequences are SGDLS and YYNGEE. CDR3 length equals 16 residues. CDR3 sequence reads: CASSAFLRSQVSEQYF. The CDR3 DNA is TGTGCCAGCAGCGCCTTCTTACGGAGTCAAGTATCCGAGCAGTACTTC. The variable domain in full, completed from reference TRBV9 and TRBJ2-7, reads DSGVTQTPKHLITATGQRVTLRCSPRSGDLSVYWYQQSLDQGLQFLIQYYNGEERAKGNILERFSAQQFPDLHSELNLSSLELGDSALYFCASSAFLRSQVSEQYFGPGTRLTVT.

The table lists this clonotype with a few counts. CDR3 loop: CASSPWGGVNQPQHF. CDR3 bases: TGTGCCAGCAGTCCGTGGGGGGGGGTAAATCAGCCCCAGCATTTT. The chain combines TRBV27 with TRBJ1-5; D is possibly TRBD1 (5 bases). Deletions cut 5 bases from V and 4 bases from J, with 15 bases between. This CDR3 has 15 amino acids. Looked up from germline, CDR1 is MNHEY and CDR2 is SMNVEV (reference sequence).